This T cell receptor (beta chain) was captured in a study of blood T cells in healthy people across ages. Note on this clonotype: A read error may account for a junction end that differs from germline.

Combining a sample-barcoded 5' primer with a J-beta primer mix, a second PCR ran for about 7 to 12 cycles. TCRdb called the 5' RACE reads again in MiXCR, with one record for every CDR3 protein. The table lists fewer than 1.5 million distinct CDR3 sequences, 42% of them singletons. Germline lookup yields CDR1 MNHNS and CDR2 SASEGT. The CDR3 is 15 residues long. The chain couples TRBV6-1 to TRBJ2-7, with 8 bases aligning to TRBD2. The specimen sequenced was blood. The receptor's source is a woman aged 18-35 years in good health. CDR3 protein: CASSETSGTSDEQYF. The CDR3 DNA follows: TGTGCCAGCAGTGAAACTAGCGGAACCTCCGACGAGCAGTACTTC.